Listed below are T cell receptor beta chains from one sample, sequenced in a study of cytomegalovirus exposure and HLA in healthy donors. Assay used: immunoSEQ multiplex PCR; TCRdb lists only in-frame clones, some missing. The table shows about 150,000 clones, with roughly 84% occurring only once. Sequencing input: PBMCs. Receptors were obtained from a human donor in good health. Each CDR3 is given with its conserved first and last residue. D genes are given only for firm matches. Clone size is not always given. Where it is, it says once, few, many or a class for expanded clones.

j_call v_call clone_size d_call cdr3_nt cdr3_aa
TRBJ2-1 TRBV27 NA TRBD2 TGTGCCAGCAGTTTATCAGCGGGGTCATACAATGAGCAGTTCTTC CASSLSAGSYNEQFF
TRBJ1-2 TRBV28 NA NA TGTGCCACCCCGTATATCAGGGGTAGTTCAGCCTATGGCTACACCTTC CATPYIRGSSAYGYTF
TRBJ1-2 TRBV28 few TRBD1 TGTGCCAGCAGCCCCTTGGGGCAGGGGGAGAACTATGGCTACACCTTC CASSPLGQGENYGYTF
TRBJ1-1 TRBV7-9 NA NA TGTGCCAGCAGCCCGGGGGGGAGATATGCTTTCTTT CASSPGGRYAFF
TRBJ2-1 TRBV11-2 NA NA TGTGCCAGCAGCTCGACAGCCAATGAGCAGTTCTTC CASSSTANEQFF
TRBJ2-7 TRBV7-2 NA TRBD1 TGTGCCAGCAGCTTTGCCTCCGGGACAGGGAGGGACGAGCAGTACTTC CASSFASGTGRDEQYF
TRBJ2-7 TRBV27 once NA TGTGCCAGCAGTATAACTACAGGGCTCGAGCAGTACTTC CASSITTGLEQYF
TRBJ1-3 TRBV9 NA NA TGTGCCAGCAGCGTAGGCAGGGCTGGAAACACCATATATTTT CASSVGRAGNTIYF
TRBJ2-7 TRBV5-6 NA TRBD1 TGTGCCAGCAGCTCGGACAGGACCTACGAGCAGTACTTC CASSSDRTYEQYF
TRBJ1-1 TRBV30 NA NA TGTGCCTGGAGTGATAGCAGGGTGGGTAAAGCTTTCTTT CAWSDSRVGKAFF
TRBJ1-1 TRBV4-1 NA NA TGCGCCAGCAGCAAGGGACACACGAACACTGAAGCTTTCTTT CASSKGHTNTEAFF
TRBJ2-1 TRBV7-3 NA NA TGTGCCAGCAGCTTAACACGGGACTCCTACAATGAGCAGTTCTTC CASSLTRDSYNEQFF
TRBJ1-5 TRBV4-1 few NA TGCGCCAGCAGCCAAAATCAGTTGGGGGGGCAGCCCCAGCATTTT CASSQNQLGGQPQHF
TRBJ2-3 TRBV10-1 NA NA TGCGCCAGCAGTGAGCGGGGGATAGCAGTAGATACGCAGTATTTT CASSERGIAVDTQYF
TRBJ2-7 TRBV7-2 NA NA TGTGCCAGCAGCTTAGAACGGGGTAGTCAGCAGTACTTC CASSLERGSQQYF
TRBJ1-2 TRBV7-2 NA TRBD1 TGTGCCAGCAGCTTAGCCACCCACAGGGGGCTCGGCGGCTACACCTTC CASSLATHRGLGGYTF
TRBJ2-1 TRBV15 NA TRBD1 TGTGCCACCAGCAGAGATGGACAGGGCGCCTACAATGAGCAGTTCTTC CATSRDGQGAYNEQFF